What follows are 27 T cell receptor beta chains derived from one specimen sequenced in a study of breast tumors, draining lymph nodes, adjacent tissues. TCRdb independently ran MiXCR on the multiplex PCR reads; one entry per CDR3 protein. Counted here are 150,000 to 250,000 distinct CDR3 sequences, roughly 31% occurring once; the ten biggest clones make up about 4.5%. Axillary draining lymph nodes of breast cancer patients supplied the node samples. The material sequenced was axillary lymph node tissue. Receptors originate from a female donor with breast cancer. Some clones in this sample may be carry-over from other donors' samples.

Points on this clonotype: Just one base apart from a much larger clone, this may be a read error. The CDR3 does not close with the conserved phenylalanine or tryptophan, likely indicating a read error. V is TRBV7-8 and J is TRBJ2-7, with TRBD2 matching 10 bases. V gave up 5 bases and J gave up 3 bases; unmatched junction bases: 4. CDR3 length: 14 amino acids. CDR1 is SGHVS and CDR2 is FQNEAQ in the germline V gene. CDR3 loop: CASSLQREGYEQYL. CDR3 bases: TGTGCCAGCAGCCTTCAGCGGGAGGGCTACGAGCAGTACCTC.

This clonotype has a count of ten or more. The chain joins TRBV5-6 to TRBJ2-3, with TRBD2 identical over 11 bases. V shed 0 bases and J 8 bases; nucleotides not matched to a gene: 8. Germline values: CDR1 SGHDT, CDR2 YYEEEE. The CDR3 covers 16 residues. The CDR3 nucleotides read TGTGCCAGCAGCTTGGTTGGTAGCGGGAGGGCAGCTACGCAGTATTTT. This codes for CASSLVGSGRAATQYF.

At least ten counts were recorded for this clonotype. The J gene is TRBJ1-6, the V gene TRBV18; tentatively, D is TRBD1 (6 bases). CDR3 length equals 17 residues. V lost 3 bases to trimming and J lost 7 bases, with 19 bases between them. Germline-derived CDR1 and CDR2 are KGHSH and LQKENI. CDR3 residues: CASSPLQQGTVNSPLHF. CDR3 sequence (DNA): TGTGCCAGCTCACCCTTGCAACAGGGAACAGTAAATTCACCCCTCCACTTT.

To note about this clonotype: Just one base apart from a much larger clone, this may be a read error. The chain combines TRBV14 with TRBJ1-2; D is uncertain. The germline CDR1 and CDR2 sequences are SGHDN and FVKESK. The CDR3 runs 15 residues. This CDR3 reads CASSLVDLNPYGSTF. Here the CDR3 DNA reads TGTGCCAGCAGTTTGGTCGATCTCAACCCCTATGGCTCCACCTTC.

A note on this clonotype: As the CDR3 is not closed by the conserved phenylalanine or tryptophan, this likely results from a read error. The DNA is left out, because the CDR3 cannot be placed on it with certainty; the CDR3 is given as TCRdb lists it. The CDR3 is CSVHLAVEYL. The rearrangement links TRBV29-1 to TRBJ2-7; TRBD2 is the table's D call and was not checked against the DNA. Per the germline V gene, CDR1 is SQVTM and CDR2 is ANQGSEA. The CDR3 totals 10 residues, both ends included.

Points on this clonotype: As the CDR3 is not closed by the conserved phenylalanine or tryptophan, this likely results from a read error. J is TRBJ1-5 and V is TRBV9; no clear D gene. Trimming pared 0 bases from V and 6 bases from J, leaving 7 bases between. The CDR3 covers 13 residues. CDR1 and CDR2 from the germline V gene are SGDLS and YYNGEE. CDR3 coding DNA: TGTGCCAGCAGCGTAGAGGAGGGTCAGCCCCAGCATCTT. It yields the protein CASSVEEGQPQHL.

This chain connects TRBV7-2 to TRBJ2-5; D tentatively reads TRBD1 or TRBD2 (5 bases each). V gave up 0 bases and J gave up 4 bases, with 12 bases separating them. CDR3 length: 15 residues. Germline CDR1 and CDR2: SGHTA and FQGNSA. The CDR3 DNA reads TGTGCCAGCAGCTTAGCGGGAGTTAGGGGAGAGACCCAGTACTTC. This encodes CASSLAGVRGETQYF.

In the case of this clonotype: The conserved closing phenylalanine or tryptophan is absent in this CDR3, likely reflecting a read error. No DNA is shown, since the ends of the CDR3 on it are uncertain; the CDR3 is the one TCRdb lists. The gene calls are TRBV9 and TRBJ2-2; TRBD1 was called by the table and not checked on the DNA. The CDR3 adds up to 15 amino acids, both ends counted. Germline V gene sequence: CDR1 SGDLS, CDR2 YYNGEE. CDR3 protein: CASRAGTGGHRGAVV.

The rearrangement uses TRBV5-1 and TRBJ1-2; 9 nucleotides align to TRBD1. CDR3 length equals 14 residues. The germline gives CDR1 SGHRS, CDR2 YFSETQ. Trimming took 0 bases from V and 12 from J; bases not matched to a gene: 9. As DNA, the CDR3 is TGCGCCAGCAGCTTGGGGGGACAGGGCGGTGGAAACACCTTC. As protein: CASSLGGQGGGNTF.

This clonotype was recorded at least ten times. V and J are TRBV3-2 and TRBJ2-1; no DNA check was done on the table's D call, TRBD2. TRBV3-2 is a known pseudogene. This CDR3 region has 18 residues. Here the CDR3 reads CASSQAKREAGTYNEQFF. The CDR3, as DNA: TGTGCCAGCAGCCAAGCTAAGCGGGAGGCCGGCACCTACAATGAGCAGTTCTTC.

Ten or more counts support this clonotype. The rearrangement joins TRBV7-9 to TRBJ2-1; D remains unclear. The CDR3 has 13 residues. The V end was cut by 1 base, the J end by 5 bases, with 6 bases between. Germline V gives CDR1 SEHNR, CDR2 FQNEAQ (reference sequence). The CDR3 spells CASSLGTDNEQFF. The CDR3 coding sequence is TGTGCCAGCAGCTTAGGTACGGACAATGAGCAGTTCTTC. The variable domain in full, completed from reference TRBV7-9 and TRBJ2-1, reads DTGVSQNPRHKITKRGQNVTFRCDPISEHNRLYWYRQTLGQGPEFLTYFQNEAQLEKSRLLSDRFSAERPKGSFSTLEIQRTEQGDSAMYLCASSLGTDNEQFFGPGTRLTVL.

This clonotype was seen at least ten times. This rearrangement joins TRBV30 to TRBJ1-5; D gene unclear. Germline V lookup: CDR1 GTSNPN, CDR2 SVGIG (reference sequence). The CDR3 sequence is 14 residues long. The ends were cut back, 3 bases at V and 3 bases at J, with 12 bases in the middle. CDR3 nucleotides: TGTGCCTGGAGCAGGCCCGCCGACAATCAGCCCCAGCATTTT. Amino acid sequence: CAWSRPADNQPQHF.

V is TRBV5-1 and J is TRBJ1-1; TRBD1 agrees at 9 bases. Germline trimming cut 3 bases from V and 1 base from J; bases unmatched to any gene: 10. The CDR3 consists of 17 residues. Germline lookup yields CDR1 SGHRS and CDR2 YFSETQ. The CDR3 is CASSSGDRASGNTEAFF. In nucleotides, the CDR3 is TGCGCCAGCAGCTCGGGGGACAGGGCGAGTGGGAACACTGAAGCTTTCTTT.

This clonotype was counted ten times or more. Here the CDR3 reads CASSSAGIGNEKLFF. As DNA, the CDR3 is TGTGCCAGCAGCTCCGCAGGGATCGGGAATGAAAAACTGTTTTTT. This chain links TRBV5-4 with TRBJ1-4, with TRBD1 as a possible D gene (5 bases). From germline, CDR1 is SGHNT and CDR2 YYREEE (reference sequence). Deletions cut 3 bases from V and 5 bases from J, with 14 bases between. The CDR3 spans 15 residues.

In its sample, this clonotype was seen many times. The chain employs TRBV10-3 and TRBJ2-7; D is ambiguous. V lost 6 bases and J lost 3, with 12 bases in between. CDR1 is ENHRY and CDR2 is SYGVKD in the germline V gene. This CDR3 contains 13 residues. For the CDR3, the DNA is TGTGCCATCAGACAATCACTGGGCTACGAGCAGTACTTC. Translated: CAIRQSLGYEQYF.

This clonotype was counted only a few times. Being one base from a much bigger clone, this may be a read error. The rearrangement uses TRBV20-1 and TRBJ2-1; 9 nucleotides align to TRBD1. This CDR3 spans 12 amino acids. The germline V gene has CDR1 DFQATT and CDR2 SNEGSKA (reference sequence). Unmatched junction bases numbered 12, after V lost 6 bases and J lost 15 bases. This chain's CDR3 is CSATDRGNGPFF. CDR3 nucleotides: TGCAGTGCAACGGACAGGGGCAATGGGCCGTTCTTC.

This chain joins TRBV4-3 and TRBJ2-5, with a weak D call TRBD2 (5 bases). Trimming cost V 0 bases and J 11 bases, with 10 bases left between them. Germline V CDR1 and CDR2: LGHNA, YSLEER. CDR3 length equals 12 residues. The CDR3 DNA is TGCGCCAGCAGCCAAGATTTACCGGGACAGTACTTC. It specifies CASSQDLPGQYF.

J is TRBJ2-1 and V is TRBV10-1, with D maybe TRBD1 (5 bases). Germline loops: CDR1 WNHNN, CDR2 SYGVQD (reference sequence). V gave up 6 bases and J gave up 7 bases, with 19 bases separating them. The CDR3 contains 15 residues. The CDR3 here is CASSFSGITGNEQFF. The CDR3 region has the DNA TGCGCCAGCAGCTTCTCAGGGATTACTGGTAATGAGCAGTTCTTC.

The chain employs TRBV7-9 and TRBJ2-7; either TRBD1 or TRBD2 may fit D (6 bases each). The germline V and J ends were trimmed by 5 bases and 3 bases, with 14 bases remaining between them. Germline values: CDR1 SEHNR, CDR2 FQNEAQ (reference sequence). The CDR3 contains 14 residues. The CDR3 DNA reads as TGTGCCAGCAGCCGAGAAAGGGGGGTCTACGAGCAGTACTTC. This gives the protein CASSRERGVYEQYF.

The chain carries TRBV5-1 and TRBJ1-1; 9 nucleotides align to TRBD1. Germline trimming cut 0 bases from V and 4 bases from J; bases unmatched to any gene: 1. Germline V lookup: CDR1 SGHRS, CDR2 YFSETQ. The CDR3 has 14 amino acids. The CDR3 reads CASSLGTGATEAFF. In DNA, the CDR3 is TGCGCCAGCAGCTTGGGGACAGGGGCCACTGAAGCTTTCTTT.

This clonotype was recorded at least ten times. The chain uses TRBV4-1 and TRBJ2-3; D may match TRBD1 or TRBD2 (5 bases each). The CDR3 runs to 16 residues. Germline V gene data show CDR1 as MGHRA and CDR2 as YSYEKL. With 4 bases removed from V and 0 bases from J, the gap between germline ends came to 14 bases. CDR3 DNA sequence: TGCGCCAGCAGCCCGTACCGGGACCCTAGCACAGATACGCAGTATTTT. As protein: CASSPYRDPSTDTQYF.

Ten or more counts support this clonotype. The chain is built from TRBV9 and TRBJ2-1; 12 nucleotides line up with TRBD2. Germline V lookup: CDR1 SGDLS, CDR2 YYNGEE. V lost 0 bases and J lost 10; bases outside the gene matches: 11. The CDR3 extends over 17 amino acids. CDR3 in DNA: TGTGCCAGCAGCGTAGCTCCCTTGACTAGCGGGAGCGGCGAGCAGTTCTTC. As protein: CASSVAPLTSGSGEQFF.

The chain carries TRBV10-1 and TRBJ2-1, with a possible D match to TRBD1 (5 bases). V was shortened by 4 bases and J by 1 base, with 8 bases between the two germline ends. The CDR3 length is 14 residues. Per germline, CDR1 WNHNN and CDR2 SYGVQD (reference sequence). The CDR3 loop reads CASSGQYSYNEQFF. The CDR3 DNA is TGCGCCAGCAGTGGACAGTATTCCTACAATGAGCAGTTCTTC.

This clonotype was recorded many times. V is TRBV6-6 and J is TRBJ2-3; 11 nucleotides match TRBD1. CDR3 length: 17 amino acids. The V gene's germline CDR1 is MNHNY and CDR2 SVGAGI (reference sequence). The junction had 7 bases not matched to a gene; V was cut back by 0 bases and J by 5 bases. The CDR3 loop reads CASSYSSRGQGGDTQYF. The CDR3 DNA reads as TGTGCCAGCAGTTACTCGAGTAGGGGACAGGGGGGAGATACGCAGTATTTT.

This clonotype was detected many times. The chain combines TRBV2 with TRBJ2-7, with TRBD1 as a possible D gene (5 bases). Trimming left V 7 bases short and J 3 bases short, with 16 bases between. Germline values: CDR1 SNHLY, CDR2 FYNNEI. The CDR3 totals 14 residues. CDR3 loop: CASNLQGLVYEQYF. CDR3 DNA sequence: TGTGCCAGCAATCTGCAGGGATTGGTCTACGAGCAGTACTTC.

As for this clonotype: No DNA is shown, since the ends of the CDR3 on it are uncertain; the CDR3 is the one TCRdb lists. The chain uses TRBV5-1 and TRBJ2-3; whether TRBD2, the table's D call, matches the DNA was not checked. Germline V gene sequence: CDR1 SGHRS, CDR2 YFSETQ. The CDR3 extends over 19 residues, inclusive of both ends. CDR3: CASSFYICSASVGTDTQYF.

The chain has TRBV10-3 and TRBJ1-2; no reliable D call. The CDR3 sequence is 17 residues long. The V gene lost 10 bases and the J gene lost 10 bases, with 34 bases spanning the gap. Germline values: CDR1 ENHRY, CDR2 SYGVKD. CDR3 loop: CASQSSQEYRAYFAYTF. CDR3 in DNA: TGTGCCAGCCAAAGCAGCCAAGAGTACCGGGCCTACTTCGCCTACACCTTC.